Listed below are T cell receptor beta chains from one sample, sequenced in a study of vaccination and CD4 T cells after COVID-19. TCRdb used MiXCR to reprocess the PCR reads, holding one entry per CDR3 protein. The top ten hold about 10% of the sample, which has around 15,000 distinct CDR3 sequences, roughly three fifths seen once. No antigen has been assigned to these receptors. Sequencing used CD4+ T cells from blood, cultured in vitro. The receptors stem from a human donor who had recovered from COVID-19. Both conserved end residues are part of each CDR3. The order of the fields is CDR3 DNA, CDR3 protein, V gene, clone size, D gene, J gene. A D gene is named only where the DNA matches it firmly. Rows may omit the clone size; those that give it use once, few, many or a size class.

cdr3_nt: TGTGCCAGCAGCTTCTATGGGACAGGGAATTTAAACATTCAGTACTTC
cdr3_aa: CASSFYGTGNLNIQYF
v_call: TRBV6-2/TRBV6-3
clone_size: .
d_call: TRBD1
j_call: TRBJ2-4

cdr3_nt: TGTGCCAGCAGCTTTCCCCAGGGGGGAACCGGGGAGCTGTTTTTT
cdr3_aa: CASSFPQGGTGELFF
v_call: TRBV5-4
clone_size: .
d_call: .
j_call: TRBJ2-2

cdr3_nt: TGTGCCAGCAGTCGGGAGGGTCAGCCCCAGCATTTT
cdr3_aa: CASSREGQPQHF
v_call: TRBV7-2
clone_size: .
d_call: .
j_call: TRBJ1-5

cdr3_nt: TGTGCCACCAGCCGAACGAGGGTAGCGGGAGTGGACGAGCAGTACTTC
cdr3_aa: CATSRTRVAGVDEQYF
v_call: TRBV15
clone_size: few
d_call: TRBD2
j_call: TRBJ2-7

cdr3_nt: TGCGCCAGCAGTGAGGAAAGGGGCTATGGCTACACCTTC
cdr3_aa: CASSEERGYGYTF
v_call: TRBV10-1
clone_size: .
d_call: .
j_call: TRBJ1-2

cdr3_nt: TGCAGTGCCACCCGAATGGGCTCCTACGAGCAGTACTTC
cdr3_aa: CSATRMGSYEQYF
v_call: TRBV20-1
clone_size: few
d_call: .
j_call: TRBJ2-7

cdr3_nt: TGTGCCAGCTCACTTGGGACAGGAAGGCCTGAAGCTTTCTTT
cdr3_aa: CASSLGTGRPEAFF
v_call: TRBV18
clone_size: .
d_call: TRBD1
j_call: TRBJ1-1

cdr3_nt: TGTGCCACCAGTGAGACCGGGACGGCTCATGGCTACACCTTC
cdr3_aa: CATSETGTAHGYTF
v_call: TRBV24-1
clone_size: .
d_call: .
j_call: TRBJ1-2

cdr3_nt: TGTGCCAGCAGCCAAACAGGGTGGGGGACAGGGGGTAACACTGAAGCTTTCTTT
cdr3_aa: CASSQTGWGTGGNTEAFF
v_call: TRBV7-2
clone_size: .
d_call: TRBD1
j_call: TRBJ1-1

cdr3_nt: TGCGCCAGCAGCTTGGGACAGGGGGAGACCCAGTACTTC
cdr3_aa: CASSLGQGETQYF
v_call: TRBV5-1
clone_size: few
d_call: TRBD1
j_call: TRBJ2-5

cdr3_nt: TGTGCCAGCAGCCGGTACGCTTCCTACGAGCAGTACTTC
cdr3_aa: CASSRYASYEQYF
v_call: TRBV3-1
clone_size: once
d_call: .
j_call: TRBJ2-7

cdr3_nt: TGTGCCAGCAGCATTAGTAGCTCCGCTTTGTACGAGCAGTACTTC
cdr3_aa: CASSISSSALYEQYF
v_call: TRBV11-3
clone_size: .
d_call: .
j_call: TRBJ2-7

cdr3_nt: TGTGCCACCGGAAGTAGGAGTAGAGCCTACAATGAGCAGTTCTTC
cdr3_aa: CATGSRSRAYNEQFF
v_call: TRBV24-1
clone_size: .
d_call: .
j_call: TRBJ2-1

cdr3_nt: TGTGCCAGCAGCGGCCGTGCCGGGGGAGAGACCCAGTACTTC
cdr3_aa: CASSGRAGGETQYF
v_call: TRBV11-3
clone_size: .
d_call: .
j_call: TRBJ2-5

cdr3_nt: TGTGCCAGCAGCTTAAGTGACAGGGGTGGCTCACCCCTCCACTTT
cdr3_aa: CASSLSDRGGSPLHF
v_call: TRBV7-2
clone_size: .
d_call: TRBD1
j_call: TRBJ1-6

cdr3_nt: TGTGCCAGCAGTGGGCAGGGATTAGATACGCAGTATTTT
cdr3_aa: CASSGQGLDTQYF
v_call: TRBV25-1
clone_size: .
d_call: .
j_call: TRBJ2-3

cdr3_nt: TGTGCCAGTAGTATAACCCGCCAAGAGACCCAGTACTTC
cdr3_aa: CASSITRQETQYF
v_call: TRBV19
clone_size: .
d_call: .
j_call: TRBJ2-5

cdr3_nt: TGTGCCAGTAGTACAAGACAGCTCGTGAACACTGAAGCTTTCTTT
cdr3_aa: CASSTRQLVNTEAFF
v_call: TRBV19
clone_size: .
d_call: .
j_call: TRBJ1-1

cdr3_nt: TGTGCCAGCAGCCACAGGGGTGTCTACGAGCAGTACTTC
cdr3_aa: CASSHRGVYEQYF
v_call: TRBV7-9
clone_size: few
d_call: TRBD1
j_call: TRBJ2-7

cdr3_nt: TGTGCCAGCAGCCTAGCCTACGGGATAAACTATGGCTACACCTTC
cdr3_aa: CASSLAYGINYGYTF
v_call: TRBV11-1
clone_size: once
d_call: .
j_call: TRBJ1-2

cdr3_nt: TGCAGTGCTAGTGGTGGCGTTAACAGCCAGCCCCAGCATTTT
cdr3_aa: CSASGGVNSQPQHF
v_call: TRBV20-1
clone_size: .
d_call: .
j_call: TRBJ1-5

cdr3_nt: TGCAGCGTTGGAGGGGGCGCGGACTATGGCTACACCTTC
cdr3_aa: CSVGGGADYGYTF
v_call: TRBV29-1
clone_size: .
d_call: TRBD1
j_call: TRBJ1-2

cdr3_nt: TGTGCCAGACTACACAGGGCCAGCTCTGGAAACACCATATATTTT
cdr3_aa: CARLHRASSGNTIYF
v_call: TRBV21-1
clone_size: .
d_call: .
j_call: TRBJ1-3

cdr3_nt: TGTGCCAGCAGTCAATCAGGCCAGGGAGGGATGGGCCAGCCCCAGCATTTT
cdr3_aa: CASSQSGQGGMGQPQHF
v_call: TRBV6-1
clone_size: .
d_call: .
j_call: TRBJ1-5

cdr3_nt: TGTGCCAGCAGCACTCAGCCGGATACTGAAGCTTTCTTT
cdr3_aa: CASSTQPDTEAFF
v_call: TRBV7-2
clone_size: .
d_call: .
j_call: TRBJ1-1

cdr3_nt: TGTGCCAGCAGTCGCGGGGGGTTTAGCAATCAGCCCCAGCATTTT
cdr3_aa: CASSRGGFSNQPQHF
v_call: TRBV12-3/TRBV12-4
clone_size: .
d_call: .
j_call: TRBJ1-5

cdr3_nt: TGTGCCAGCAGCTTAGAAGGACTAGCGGGAAAAACCCCGCAGTATTTT
cdr3_aa: CASSLEGLAGKTPQYF
v_call: TRBV7-2
clone_size: .
d_call: TRBD2
j_call: TRBJ2-3

cdr3_nt: TGTGCCAGCAGGAGACAGGGTGTCACCGGGGAGCTGTTTTTT
cdr3_aa: CASRRQGVTGELFF
v_call: TRBV27
clone_size: .
d_call: TRBD1
j_call: TRBJ2-2

cdr3_nt: TGTGCCAGCTCACCAGGTGTGTTCACTAGCGGCAGCACAGATACGCAGTATTTT
cdr3_aa: CASSPGVFTSGSTDTQYF
v_call: TRBV18
clone_size: .
d_call: TRBD2
j_call: TRBJ2-3

cdr3_nt: TGTGCCAGCAGCTTAGTAGATGGGGAGCTGTTTTTT
cdr3_aa: CASSLVDGELFF
v_call: TRBV7-2
clone_size: .
d_call: .
j_call: TRBJ2-2

cdr3_nt: TGTGCCAGCAGTTACGGACTCCAGGGTAACTATGGCTACACCTTC
cdr3_aa: CASSYGLQGNYGYTF
v_call: TRBV12-3/TRBV12-4
clone_size: .
d_call: .
j_call: TRBJ1-2

cdr3_nt: TGTGCCAGCAGTTTAAGACAGTCGACCTACGCCGGGGAGCTGTTTTTT
cdr3_aa: CASSLRQSTYAGELFF
v_call: TRBV12-3/TRBV12-4
clone_size: .
d_call: .
j_call: TRBJ2-2

cdr3_nt: TGTGCCGGTGGAGGGTCACAAGAGACCCAGTACTTC
cdr3_aa: CAGGGSQETQYF
v_call: TRBV6-1
clone_size: few
d_call: .
j_call: TRBJ2-5

cdr3_nt: TGTGCCAGCAGAGGTGAGGGATGGTCGGGTGAGCAGTTCTTC
cdr3_aa: CASRGEGWSGEQFF
v_call: TRBV6-4
clone_size: .
d_call: .
j_call: TRBJ2-1

cdr3_nt: TGTGCCAGCAGTTACCCGTGGGACAGATTTTACGAGCAGTACTTC
cdr3_aa: CASSYPWDRFYEQYF
v_call: TRBV6-5
clone_size: few
d_call: TRBD1
j_call: TRBJ2-7

cdr3_nt: TGTGCCAGCAGAAGACAGGGGGCGAACTATGGCTACACCTTC
cdr3_aa: CASRRQGANYGYTF
v_call: TRBV12-3/TRBV12-4
clone_size: .
d_call: TRBD1
j_call: TRBJ1-2

cdr3_nt: TGCGCCAGCAGTGTATCCGGCCCCAATCAGCCCCAGCATTTT
cdr3_aa: CASSVSGPNQPQHF
v_call: TRBV10-2
clone_size: .
d_call: .
j_call: TRBJ1-5

cdr3_nt: TGTGCCACCAGTGATCCAGCGGGAGGCAGGTACGAGCAGTACTTC
cdr3_aa: CATSDPAGGRYEQYF
v_call: TRBV24-1
clone_size: .
d_call: TRBD2
j_call: TRBJ2-7

cdr3_nt: TGTGCCACCAGTGGTGGACTAGCAGGTTACAATGAGCAGTTCTTC
cdr3_aa: CATSGGLAGYNEQFF
v_call: TRBV24-1
clone_size: .
d_call: TRBD2
j_call: TRBJ2-1

cdr3_nt: TGTGCCAGCAGTGGGAGTAACTATGGCTACACCTTC
cdr3_aa: CASSGSNYGYTF
v_call: TRBV11-2
clone_size: .
d_call: .
j_call: TRBJ1-2

cdr3_nt: TGTGCCACCTCCTTTACTGGGTCCGGGGCCAACGTCCTGACTTTC
cdr3_aa: CATSFTGSGANVLTF
v_call: TRBV15
clone_size: few
d_call: .
j_call: TRBJ2-6

cdr3_nt: TGCAGTGCTAGTGGGGCTACAGATACGCAGTATTTT
cdr3_aa: CSASGATDTQYF
v_call: TRBV20-1
clone_size: few
d_call: .
j_call: TRBJ2-3

cdr3_nt: TGCAGTGCTAGAGCCTATTCTCAGGGCCTGAACACTGAAGCTTTCTTT
cdr3_aa: CSARAYSQGLNTEAFF
v_call: TRBV20-1
clone_size: once
d_call: .
j_call: TRBJ1-1

cdr3_nt: TGTGCCAGCAGTTCGGGAGCCGGAGATACGCAGTATTTT
cdr3_aa: CASSSGAGDTQYF
v_call: TRBV7-9
clone_size: once
d_call: .
j_call: TRBJ2-3

cdr3_nt: TGTGCCAGCAGTCGATCGGGACAGGAGGGTTCACCCCTCCACTTT
cdr3_aa: CASSRSGQEGSPLHF
v_call: TRBV27
clone_size: few
d_call: TRBD1
j_call: TRBJ1-6

cdr3_nt: TGTGCCAGCACAATCACGGCTAGCGCCAACGAGCAGTACTTC
cdr3_aa: CASTITASANEQYF
v_call: TRBV7-9
clone_size: .
d_call: .
j_call: TRBJ2-7